Ten or more counts support the clone carrying this TCR beta chain. The source of the sample is a study of T cells in Graves' hyperthyroidism and ophthalmopathy. Study summary: Peripheral blood collection took place at initial diagnosis, before any treatment.

Clinical symptoms, serum thyroxine, TRAb, thyroid ultrasound and orbital computed tomography established diagnosis. Blood sampling occurred at first hyperthyroidism diagnosis, ahead of any ophthalmopathy symptoms. What was amplified from RNA transcripts were TCR beta CDR3 regions. A first-round RT-PCR of the TCR CDR3 used the HTBI primer set. TCRdb re-called the multiplex PCR reads with MiXCR, one entry per CDR3 protein. This sample yields 350,000 to 450,000 distinct CDR3 sequences, of which approximately 17% are seen a single time; 34% belongs to the top ten. Unmatched junction bases numbered 10, after V lost 4 bases and J lost 12 bases. This CDR3 has 13 residues. Per the germline V gene, CDR1 is SEHNR and CDR2 is FQNEAQ (reference sequence).

The source material was blood. The chain uses TRBV7-9 and TRBJ2-5; 8 bases map to TRBD1. The TCR originated in a woman in her twenties or thirties with Graves' hyperthyroidism that later progressed to Graves' ophthalmopathy. Here the CDR3 reads CASSSSQGVLEYF. The CDR3 coding sequence is TGTGCCAGCAGCTCCTCACAGGGGGTCCTTGAGTACTTC.